Here is one T cell receptor (beta chain) with its context. Its antigen has not been determined. Within one base of it there is no much larger clone, and no base qualities were kept. The data originate from a study of tumor-infiltrating lymphocytes in primary liver carcinoma (TCRdb year 2017). General notes on the study: Of the five patients, three men and two women aged 30 to 69 years, four had hepatocellular carcinoma and one had combined HCC and intrahepatic cholangiocarcinoma. Each sample produced about 3.5 to 7.13 million productive TCRbeta reads, and read depth showed no significant difference between tissue types. TCRbeta repertoire sequencing, expression microarrays and whole-exome sequencing were combined in the study across five regions of each liver tumor, with adjacent normal tissue and blood also included. TCRbeta repertoire sequencing covered 35 specimens from 5 patients: roughly 25 tumor regions, 5 adjacent noncancerous liver tissues and 5 peripheral blood samples. Repertoires from technical replicates were highly reproducible, with mean shared-clone rates about 0.91 and correlation coefficients above 0.95. The 20 to 30 tumor region samples were profiled with Agilent mRNA microarrays so that TCRbeta repertoire diversity could be related to the local molecular phenotype. The five patients had tumors of stage T1-T3 N0M0, with maximum diameters ranging from about 4.2 to 10 cm. The paper as a whole reports these results and caveats: Only a few patients were included in the study, and the authors note that the findings should be validated in a larger study. Bulk unsorted samples precluded comparing CD4+ and CD8+ T cell repertoires. The top 250 clones accounted for a significantly greater share of the repertoire in tumors than in blood (p = 0.039). Just about 8-25% of top clones turned up in all five regions of a tumor, which suggests spatial heterogeneity among tumor-infiltrating T cells. Consistent with antigen-driven expansion, pairs of tumor regions showed higher repertoire overlap (mean roughly 36%) than either tumor-adjacent pairs (approximately 17%) or tumor-blood pairs (about 15%). Only the TCR beta chain was sequenced, which likely underestimates true repertoire diversity because unpaired alpha chains were not captured.

A constant-region primer and ProtoScript II reverse transcriptase were used to reverse-transcribe TCRbeta-specific cDNA from about 0.55 ug total RNA. The TCRbeta libraries were prepared through three rounds of nested multiplex PCR following a slightly modified ARM-PCR procedure. Each of the first two PCR rounds ran for roughly 9 cycles using multiplex TRBV1-TRBV30 forward primers together with a Cbeta reverse primer. Sample barcodes and Illumina adapters were added in a final 25-cycle PCR using Deep VentR polymerase. Before sequencing, amplicons between 200 and 500 bp were purified from gel using a QIAquick gel extraction kit. TCRbeta amplicons were sequenced on an Illumina HiSeq 2500 with 250-bp paired-end reads. Regarding the original processing steps: To recover full CDR3 sequences, reads were quality-trimmed using Trimmomatic v0.33 and paired reads were then merged using FLASH v1.2.11. V, D and J germline segments were assigned to the rearranged TCRbeta sequences using MiGEC v1.2.1b. Clonotype statistics, along with Shannon-Wiener diversity indices, were calculated using VDJtools v1.0.0. To reduce sampling bias, subsequent analyses other than the diversity analysis used only the 250 most abundant clonotypes in each sample. TCRdb trimmed public reads at Q25 via fastp, called clones via MiXCR and kept in-frame beta chains. Each record represents a unique CDR3 protein, reported with the most common genes and DNA among its rows. These V and J calls derive from TCRdb rather than the authors' analysis. Here the sample has approximately 54,000 distinct CDR3 sequences; about 70% occur a single time. About 25% of the sample comes from the top ten.

Total RNA and DNA were co-extracted without cell sorting from roughly 20-30 mg of bulk tissue using the AllPrep DNA/RNA mini kit. Surgical resection was performed in China between late 2015 and early 2016 on about 5 patients with histopathologically diagnosed primary liver carcinoma. Chronic HBV infection was present in the patients, and the patients were treatment-naive at sampling. Each tumor was sampled at five spatially separated regions: the superior, inferior, left-lateral and right-lateral poles and the tumor centre. According to histology, viable tumor cells made up more than 85% of every tumor sample. Each fresh piece of tumor and adjacent tissue was cut in two, with one half stored in RNAlater at -80 degrees C and the other half sent for histology. From the germline V gene, CDR1 is MNHNS and CDR2 is SASEGT. The CDR3 has 14 amino acids, counting the end cysteine and phenylalanine. CDR3 DNA only is kept here, 42 bases in frame from base 1.

This receptor was obtained from a man aged 35 to 55 with primary liver carcinoma and hepatitis B virus infection. What was sequenced was liver tumor tissue from sampling region 2. Read against the paper, the sample's cell subset or site label means: tumor region T2, inferior pole. In this chain, TRBV6-1 is recombined with TRBJ2-3; 7 bases in between match TRBD1. The CDR3 is CVSSATGSADTQYF. The sequence in DNA is TGTGTCAGTAGTGCGACAGGGTCCGCAGATACGCAGTATTTT.